This T cell receptor (beta chain) appears in the sequencing data of a study of chemoradiotherapy in HPV16-positive cancers. General observations from the study: Better recurrence-free survival went with HPV-responsive T-cell expansion in HPV16-positive patients. The functional HPV-specific definition rests on just two HPV16-positive patients.

Comment on this clone: The target antigen is unknown.

This table comes from immunoSEQ multiplex PCR, and its TCRdb copy is limited to in-frame clones, with some not included. The repertoire holds about 35,000 clones, with 92% as singletons. Germline loops: CDR1 SGHNT, CDR2 YYREEE (reference sequence). V lost 5 bases to trimming and J lost 1 base; unmatched junction nucleotides: 6. The CDR3 runs 16 residues. Repeated repertoire sampling spanned the course of chemoradiotherapy. The chain joins TRBV5-4 to TRBJ2-6, with 7 bases lining up with TRBD1. Sequenced here: blood, sampled from a patient who underwent chemoradiotherapy. The source of this sequence is a human donor with HPV-associated anogenital cancer. The CDR3 DNA reads as TGTGCCAGCAGGACAGGGTTCGGTTCTGGGGCCAACGTCCTGACTTTC. As protein: CASRTGFGSGANVLTF.